The 2 T cell receptor beta chains given below trace back to one sample, sequenced in a study of OX40 agonist ivuxolimab in advanced cancers. The table came from immunoSEQ multiplex PCR; TCRdb's copy has only in-frame clones and leaves some out. The table shows 47,000 or so clones, with roughly 86% occurring only once. Material: CD4+ or CD8+ T cells sorted from blood, obtained in a trial of the OX40 agonist ivuxolimab. The receptors stem from an adult with an advanced solid tumor such as melanoma, head and neck, liver or kidney cancer.

The rearrangement joins TRBV19 to TRBJ2-1; 9 nucleotides line up with TRBD2. Germline V lookup: CDR1 LNHDA, CDR2 SQIVND (reference sequence). V trimming: 5 bases; J trimming: 5 bases; junction bases outside the gene matches: 7. The CDR3 extends over 15 amino acids. CDR3 nucleotides: TGTGCCAGTAGTCTTAAGCGGGAGGACCACAATGAGCAGTTCTTC. Its translation is CASSLKREDHNEQFF.

The rearrangement joins TRBV5-1 to TRBJ2-7; possible D gene TRBD1, 6 bases. Germline CDR1 and CDR2: SGHRS and YFSETQ. Trimming took 0 bases from V and 2 from J, leaving 9 bases between them. This CDR3 comprises 14 residues. The chain's CDR3 is CASSLDRAPYEQYF. In nucleotides, the CDR3 is TGCGCCAGCAGCTTGGACAGGGCCCCCTACGAGCAGTACTTC.